Described below is a single T cell receptor (beta chain) sequence and its context. Its cognate antigen is unknown. The sample originates from a study of post-analysis software for immune sequencing data. Included in the TCR beta cDNA libraries were unique molecular identifiers. TCRdb used MiXCR to reprocess the PCR reads, holding one entry per CDR3 protein. The data contain more than 350,000 distinct CDR3 sequences, about 39% of them singletons. Study observations and caveats: Controls showed lower frequencies than patients for roughly five TRBV segments, and TRBV5-6, TRBV5-1 and TRBV20-1 were among these.

V lost 6 bases, J lost 5 bases, and 20 bases lay in between. CDR1 SEHNR and CDR2 FQNEAQ come from the germline V gene (reference sequence). This CDR3 has 16 amino acids. The clonotype was recovered from a girl aged 2-10 years with multiple sclerosis. V usage is TRBV7-9 and J usage is TRBJ2-1; tentative D call: TRBD2 (5 bases). Material for sequencing was blood. CDR3 loop: CASSAEAGSNHNEQFF. The CDR3 nucleotides are TGTGCCAGCAGTGCGGAGGCGGGTTCAAATCACAATGAGCAGTTCTTC.